The subject of this entry is one T cell receptor (beta chain). The sample belongs to a study of blood T cell repertoires in COVID-19. Whole-study context: From the United States, Italy and Spain came samples of acute and convalescent COVID-19. PBMCs, B-cell-depleted T cells, or T cells were the source of the cDNA or gDNA that made up the material.

Original analysis: Cell counts per sample came from amplifying reference gene primers. Clones were read by immunoSEQ multiplex PCR, and TCRdb kept only the in-frame ones, dropping some. The V and J calls and the clone size are those of that table, but D and trimming were determined from the DNA. The sample lists about 260,000 clones, 88% occurring once. Seattle's cohort entered during active infection and was followed longitudinally. The TCR originated in a woman in her 70s with COVID-19, enrolled during active disease. Material: peripheral blood.

CDR3 nucleotides: TGTGCCATCACCAAAGAGGGACTAGCGGGAGGGGTAGATGAGCAGTTCTTC. This gives the protein CAITKEGLAGGVDEQFF. This rearrangement joins TRBV10-3 to TRBJ2-1; 16 positions match TRBD2. With V trimmed by 7 bases and J by 8 bases, 11 bases remained unmatched. Germline CDR1 is ENHRY and CDR2 is SYGVKD. There are 17 residues in the CDR3.